This record concerns one T cell receptor (beta chain) sequence. The CDR3 loop spans 14 amino acids. Trimming stripped 6 bases from V and 2 bases from J, with 14 bases between. Germline CDR1 reads LGHDT; CDR2 reads YNNKEL (reference sequence). This record belongs to a study of blood T cell repertoires in COVID-19. Study details: Sources were T cells, B-cell-depleted T cells, or PBMCs; the material itself was cDNA or gDNA.

Measured with immunoSEQ multiplex PCR; TCRdb has only the in-frame clones, and not every one. The repertoire holds 100,000 to 150,000 clones, with 60% to 75% as singletons. The sequence was collected from a woman aged 70-85 years with acute or convalescent COVID-19. The specimen sequenced was peripheral blood. The V gene is TRBV3-1 (or the pseudogene TRBV3-2), the J gene TRBJ2-7; D is ambiguous. As DNA, the CDR3 is TGTGCCAGCAGTCTAGAGACGGGTACCTACGAGCAGTACTTC. Its protein product is CASSLETGTYEQYF.